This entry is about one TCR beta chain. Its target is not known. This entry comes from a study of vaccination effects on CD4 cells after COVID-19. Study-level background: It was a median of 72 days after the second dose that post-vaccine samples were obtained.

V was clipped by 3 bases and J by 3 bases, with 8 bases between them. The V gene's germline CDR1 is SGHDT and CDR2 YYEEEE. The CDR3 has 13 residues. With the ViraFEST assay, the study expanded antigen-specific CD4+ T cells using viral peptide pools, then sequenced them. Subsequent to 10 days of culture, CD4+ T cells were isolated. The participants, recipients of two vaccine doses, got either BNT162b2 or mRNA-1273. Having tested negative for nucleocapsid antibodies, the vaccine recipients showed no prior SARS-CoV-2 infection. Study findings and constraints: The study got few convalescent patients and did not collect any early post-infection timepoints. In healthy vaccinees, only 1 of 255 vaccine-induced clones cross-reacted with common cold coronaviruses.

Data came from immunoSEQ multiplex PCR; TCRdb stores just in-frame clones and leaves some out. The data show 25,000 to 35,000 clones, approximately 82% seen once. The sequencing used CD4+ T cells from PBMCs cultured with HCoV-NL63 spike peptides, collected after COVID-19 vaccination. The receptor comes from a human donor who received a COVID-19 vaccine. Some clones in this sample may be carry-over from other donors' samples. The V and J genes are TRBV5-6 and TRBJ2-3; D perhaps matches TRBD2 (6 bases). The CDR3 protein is CASSSGRTDTQYF. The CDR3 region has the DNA TGTGCCAGCAGCTCAGGGAGGACAGATACGCAGTATTTT.